The T cell receptor (beta chain) described here comes from a study of blood T cell repertoires in COVID-19. The V gene's germline CDR1 is GTSNPN and CDR2 SVGIG (reference sequence). The length of the CDR3 is 15 residues. The V gene end was trimmed by 1 base and the J gene end by 5 bases; junction bases not matched to a gene: 4. Clones were read by immunoSEQ multiplex PCR, and TCRdb kept only the in-frame ones, dropping some. The sample has about 160,000 clones, over 75% seen once. Those enrolled, adults aged 18 to 89 years, came from under 25 US areas. The origin of this receptor is a woman aged 50 to 60 who had recovered from COVID-19. The sequencing sample was made of PBMCs or T cells enriched from blood (not recorded which). This chain connects TRBV30 to TRBJ1-5; 11 bases are a match to TRBD1. The CDR3 DNA sequence: TGTGCCTGGAGTGCCGGACAGGGGGCCCATCAGCCCCAGCATTTT. It translates to CAWSAGQGAHQPQHF.